This T cell receptor beta chain appears in the sequencing data of a study of blood T cell repertoires in COVID-19. The trim removed 6 bases at V and 5 bases at J, leaving 7 bases unmatched. The CDR3 has 15 residues. Germline values: CDR1 MNHEY, CDR2 SVGAGI. Only in-frame clones appear in the TCRdb table, and some are missing; sequencing was by immunoSEQ multiplex PCR. The data hold over 150,000 clones, with 70% to 90% observed a single time. This clonotype was obtained from a man aged 25-45 years with acute or convalescent COVID-19. Sequences were obtained from peripheral blood. V gene TRBV6-5 combines with J gene TRBJ2-2; 9 positions agree with TRBD2. CDR3 residues: CASRGTSGLTGELFF. The CDR3 nucleotides read TGTGCCAGCAGGGGCACTAGCGGGTTAACCGGGGAGCTGTTTTTT.